One T cell receptor beta chain is described in this entry. V was pared by 0 bases and J by 2 bases, with 11 bases between. CDR1 is LNHNV, CDR2 YYDKDF, per germline (reference sequence). The CDR3 loop spans 16 amino acids. The record originates from a study of blood T cell repertoires in COVID-19. Sequencing was performed with immunoSEQ multiplex PCR; in TCRdb, only in-frame clones are kept and a portion is missing. Altogether roughly 230,000 clones are present, approximately 83% being singletons, with the ten largest covering around 6%. This receptor was taken from a human donor in a cohort sampled during active COVID-19. Source material: peripheral blood. This chain joins TRBV15 and TRBJ1-3; D is unresolved. The CDR3 DNA sequence: TGTGCCACCAGCAGAGATCCACTAGGGACTGGAAACACCATATATTTT. Amino acid sequence: CATSRDPLGTGNTIYF. The variable domain in full, completed from reference TRBV15 and TRBJ1-3, reads DAMVIQNPRYQVTQFGKPVTLSCSQTLNHNVMYWYQQKSSQAPKLLFHYYDKDFNNEADTPDNFQSRRPNTSFCFLDIRSPGLGDTAMYLCATSRDPLGTGNTIYFGEGSWLTVV.